This T cell receptor beta chain was found in a study of blood T cell repertoires in COVID-19. Study in general: T cells, B-cell-depleted T cells, or PBMCs supplied cDNA or gDNA.

The CDR3 totals 15 residues. Germline CDR1 and CDR2: SGHKS and YYEKEE (reference sequence). Trimming pared 4 bases from V and 0 bases from J, leaving 12 bases between. Data came from immunoSEQ multiplex PCR; TCRdb stores just in-frame clones and leaves some out. Among approximately 290,000 clones listed, approximately 83% were seen once. Sample: PBMCs or T cells enriched from blood (not recorded which). This chain uses TRBV5-5 with TRBJ2-3; D uncertain. This receptor was identified in a woman aged 25 to 45 who had recovered from COVID-19. CDR3 region: CASSLAARSTDTQYF. The CDR3 DNA reads as TGTGCCAGCAGCCTGGCGGCGAGGAGCACAGATACGCAGTATTTT.